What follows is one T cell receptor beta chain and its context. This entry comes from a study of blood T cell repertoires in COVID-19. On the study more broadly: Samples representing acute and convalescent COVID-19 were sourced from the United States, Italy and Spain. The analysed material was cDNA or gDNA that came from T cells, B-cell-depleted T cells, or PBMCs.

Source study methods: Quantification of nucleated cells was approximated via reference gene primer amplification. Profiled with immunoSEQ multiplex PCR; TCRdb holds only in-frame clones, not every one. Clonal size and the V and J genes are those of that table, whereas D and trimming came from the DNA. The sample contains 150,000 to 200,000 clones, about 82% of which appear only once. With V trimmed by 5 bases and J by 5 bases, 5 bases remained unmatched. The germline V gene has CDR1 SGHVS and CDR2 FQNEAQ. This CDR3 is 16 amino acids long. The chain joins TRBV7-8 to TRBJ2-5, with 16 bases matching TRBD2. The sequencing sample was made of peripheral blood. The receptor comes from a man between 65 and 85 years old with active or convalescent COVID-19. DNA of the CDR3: TGTGCCAGCAGCATTGGGACTAGCGGGGGGGCGGAGACCCAGTACTTC. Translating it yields CASSIGTSGGAETQYF.